Listed below are T cell receptor beta chains from one sample, sequenced in a study of cytomegalovirus exposure and HLA in healthy donors. The protocol was immunoSEQ multiplex PCR, while the TCRdb copy is restricted to in-frame clones and leaves out a portion. The sample includes some 190,000 clones, roughly 83% of them seen just once. Material for sequencing was PBMCs. Receptor source: a woman aged 45-60 years in good health and CMV-seronegative. Each CDR3 is given with its conserved first and last residue. D genes are given only for firm matches. Clone size is not always given. Where it is, it says once, few, many or a class for expanded clones.

>few|TRBJ1-3|NA|TRBV7-6
TGTGCCAGCAGCCCTACAGGAGCTGGAAACACCATATATTTT
CASSPTGAGNTIYF
>NA|TRBJ2-1|TRBD1|TRBV7-3
TGTGCCAGCAGCGCCGACAGGGGGCTAGGCGAGCAGTTCTTC
CASSADRGLGEQFF
>NA|TRBJ1-3|NA|TRBV2
TGTGCCAGCAGCCCACAGGGAACCTTATATTTT
CASSPQGTLYF
>NA|TRBJ1-1|NA|TRBV27
TGTGCCAGCAGTTTAGGAAGGCGGGAGATTTTGAACACTGAAGCTTTCTTT
CASSLGRREILNTEAFF
>NA|TRBJ2-3|TRBD2|TRBV6-5
TGTGCCAGCAGGATCGGGGGGAGTGCAGATACGCAGTATTTT
CASRIGGSADTQYF
>NA|TRBJ1-2|TRBD1|TRBV28
TGTGCCAGCAGCCGGGACAGCCCTAACTATGGCTACACCTTC
CASSRDSPNYGYTF
>NA|TRBJ2-2|NA|TRBV19
TGTGCCAGTAAACCCCAGACAGGGGAGGGCGGGGAGCTGTTTTTT
CASKPQTGEGGELFF
>NA|TRBJ1-4|TRBD1|TRBV15
TGTGCCACCAGCAGAGGACAGGGCTCTAATGAAAAACTGTTTTTT
CATSRGQGSNEKLFF
>NA|TRBJ1-1|NA|TRBV28
TGTGCCAGCACCCGACAGCAAAGTAACACTGAAGCTTTCTTT
CASTRQQSNTEAFF
>NA|TRBJ2-2|NA|TRBV7-8
TGTGCCAGCAGCTCCGCGGTGACCGGGGAGCTGTTTTTT
CASSSAVTGELFF
>NA|TRBJ1-1|NA|TRBV6-5
TGTGCCAGCAGCAACAGGGCAGGCGGAGCTTTCTTT
CASSNRAGGAFF
>few|TRBJ1-4|TRBD1|TRBV5-4
TGTGCCAGCAGCTTCGGACAGGGGGCTAGTGAAAAACTGTTTTTT
CASSFGQGASEKLFF
>NA|TRBJ2-5|TRBD2|TRBV7-3
TGTGCCAGCAGCCTCACCGGGACTAGCGGGTTATCGAGCCAGTACTTC
CASSLTGTSGLSSQYF
>NA|TRBJ1-1|NA|TRBV7-3
TGTGCCAGCAGCCTTGACAAGAACACTGAAGCTTTCTTT
CASSLDKNTEAFF
>NA|TRBJ2-3|NA|TRBV2
TGTGCCAGCAGTTGGACCCCGGAGGTCGCAGATACGCAGTATTTT
CASSWTPEVADTQYF
>NA|TRBJ1-1|NA|TRBV6-5
TGTGCCAGCTTACCACAGATTGGTGAAGCTTTCTTT
CASLPQIGEAFF
>NA|TRBJ1-2|NA|TRBV10-3
TGTGCCATCAGTGAGAGGTCGGACTCAGCTAACTATGGCTACACCTTC
CAISERSDSANYGYTF
>NA|TRBJ2-1|TRBD2|TRBV7-6
TGTGCCAGCAGCATGATAGCGGGGGGACACAATGAGCAGCTCTTC
CASSMIAGGHNEQLF
>NA|TRBJ2-6|NA|TRBV19
TGTGCCAGTAGTATTATGAGCTCTGGGGCCAACGTCCTGACTTTC
CASSIMSSGANVLTF
>NA|TRBJ2-7|TRBD1|TRBV9
TGTGCCAGCAGCGTAGGGACAGGGGGTAGTTACGAGCAGTACTTC
CASSVGTGGSYEQYF
>NA|TRBJ2-3|TRBD1|TRBV6-5
TGTGCCAGCAGCCTGACAGGGGGCGGCACAGATACGCAGTATTTT
CASSLTGGGTDTQYF
>many|TRBJ2-1|TRBD2|TRBV4-3
TGCGCCAGCAGCGGTAGAGGGAGGGTAAATGAGCAGTTCTTC
CASSGRGRVNEQFF
>NA|TRBJ1-4|NA|TRBV19
TGTGCCAGTAGGCAGGGTGCAACTAATGAAAAACTGTTTTTT
CASRQGATNEKLFF
>NA|TRBJ2-2|NA|TRBV28
TGTGCCAGCAAAGGGGGAGGGATAGTAACCGGGGAGCTGTTTTTT
CASKGGGIVTGELFF
>NA|TRBJ1-1|NA|TRBV4-3
TGCGCCAGCAGCCAAGGACGAGGGACTCCGAACACTGAAGCTTTCTTT
CASSQGRGTPNTEAFF
>NA|TRBJ2-1|NA|TRBV19
TGTGCCAGTAGTATCCGGGACTCGTTCAATGAGCAGTTCTTC
CASSIRDSFNEQFF
>NA|TRBJ2-5|TRBD1|TRBV25-1
TGTGCCAGCAGCCCGGGACAGGGATTTCAAGAGACCCAGTACTTC
CASSPGQGFQETQYF
>NA|TRBJ2-5|NA|TRBV18
TGTGCCAGCTCAACCCTCGGGAACCAAGAGACCCAGTACTTC
CASSTLGNQETQYF
>NA|TRBJ2-1|TRBD2|TRBV2
TGTGCCAGCAGTGACCTAGCGGGAGGAAAGGTGTCCTACAATGAGCAGTTCTTC
CASSDLAGGKVSYNEQFF
>NA|TRBJ2-3|TRBD2|TRBV9
TGTGCCAGCAGCAAACTAGCGGGGTACACAGATACGCAGTATTTT
CASSKLAGYTDTQYF
>NA|TRBJ2-5|NA|TRBV6-6
TGTGCCAGCAGTTCCCTTGGTAGCGAGACCCAGTACTTC
CASSSLGSETQYF
>NA|TRBJ2-2|NA|TRBV27
TGTGCCAGCAGTTTTTATCGCGGGGAGCTGTTTTTT
CASSFYRGELFF
>NA|TRBJ1-1|NA|TRBV28
TGTGCCAGCAGTTTGGTCATAGGGGGTCAAACTGAAGCTTTCTTT
CASSLVIGGQTEAFF
>few|TRBJ1-5|TRBD1|TRBV7-2
TGTGCCAGCAGCCAAGGGACAGCGAATCAGCCCCAGCATTTT
CASSQGTANQPQHF
>NA|TRBJ1-5|NA|TRBV2
TGTGCCAGCAGTAACCAGGGAGGTCAGCCCCAGCATTTT
CASSNQGGQPQHF
>once|TRBJ2-7|TRBD1|TRBV18
TGTGCCAGCTCACTCGACAGGGCTATCTACGAGCAGTACTTC
CASSLDRAIYEQYF
>NA|TRBJ1-1|NA|TRBV9
TGTGCCAGCAGCCCCCAAATGATGAGTCACACTGAAGCTTTCTTT
CASSPQMMSHTEAFF
>NA|TRBJ2-7|NA|TRBV5-1
TGCGCCAGCAGCTTGGATGGGGAGGAGCATGACGAGCAGTACTTC
CASSLDGEEHDEQYF
>NA|TRBJ1-4|TRBD1|TRBV7-8
TGTGCCAGCAGCTCCAGACAGGGCGCTAATGAAAAACTGTTTTTT
CASSSRQGANEKLFF
>NA|TRBJ1-1|NA|TRBV19
TGTGCCAGTAGTCGCAGGGCCCTAACTGAAGCTTTCTTT
CASSRRALTEAFF
>NA|TRBJ1-1|NA|TRBV7-3
TGTGCCAGCAGCCCCCAGGGGACGGTAAACACTGAAGCTTTCTTT
CASSPQGTVNTEAFF